This TCR beta chain appears in the sequencing data of a study of Ad26.COV2.S vaccination and SARS-CoV-2 variants. At the level of the study: Intramuscular Ad26.COV2.S at 5x10^10 or 1x10^11 viral particles.

Treatment given: around 19 received Ad26.COV2.S at low or high dose, single or two shots; a few received placebo; per-sample allocation not given. Specimens were obtained on day 63 following the first vaccine or placebo injection. Assay: immunoSEQ multiplex PCR; the TCRdb copy retains only in-frame clones and omits some. This sample has 300,000 to 350,000 clones, with about 90% found just once. This CDR3 has 13 amino acids. Germline CDR1 and CDR2: LNHDA and SQIVND (reference sequence). V lost 7 bases and J 0 bases, leaving 7 bases between the germline ends. The chain employs TRBV19 and TRBJ1-3; no clear D. The receptor comes from a person between 18 and 65 years old who received the Ad26.COV2.S COVID-19 vaccine or a placebo. The sequencing used peripheral blood, collected in a trial of Ad26.COV2.S vaccine versus placebo. The CDR3 DNA reads as TGTGCCAGTAATTTTAACTCTGGAAACACCATATATTTT. This translates into CASNFNSGNTIYF.